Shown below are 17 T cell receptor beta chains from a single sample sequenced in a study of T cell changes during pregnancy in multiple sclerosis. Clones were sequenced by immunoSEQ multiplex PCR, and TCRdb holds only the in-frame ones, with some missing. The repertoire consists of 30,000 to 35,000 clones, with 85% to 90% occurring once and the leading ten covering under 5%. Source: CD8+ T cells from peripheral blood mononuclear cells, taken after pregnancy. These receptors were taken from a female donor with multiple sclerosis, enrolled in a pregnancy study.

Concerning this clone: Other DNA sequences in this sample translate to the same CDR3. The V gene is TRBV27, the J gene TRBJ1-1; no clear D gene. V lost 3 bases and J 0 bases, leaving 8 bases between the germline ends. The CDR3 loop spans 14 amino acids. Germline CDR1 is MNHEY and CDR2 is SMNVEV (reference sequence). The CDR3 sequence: CASSLSGMNTEAFF. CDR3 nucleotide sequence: TGTGCCAGCAGTTTGTCTGGCATGAACACTGAAGCTTTCTTT.

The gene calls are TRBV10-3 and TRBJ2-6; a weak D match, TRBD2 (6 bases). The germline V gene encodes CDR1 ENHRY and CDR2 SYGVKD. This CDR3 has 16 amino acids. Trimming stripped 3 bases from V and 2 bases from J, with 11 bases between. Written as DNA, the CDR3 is TGTGCCATCAGTGAAAGGGGCGGGACTGGGGCCAACGTCCTGACTTTC. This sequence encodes CAISERGGTGANVLTF.

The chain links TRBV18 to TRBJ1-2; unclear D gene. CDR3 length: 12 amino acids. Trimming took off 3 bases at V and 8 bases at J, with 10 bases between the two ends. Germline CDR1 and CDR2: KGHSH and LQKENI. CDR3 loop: CASSPWAVGYTF. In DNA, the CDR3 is TGTGCCAGCTCACCCTGGGCAGTAGGCTACACCTTC.

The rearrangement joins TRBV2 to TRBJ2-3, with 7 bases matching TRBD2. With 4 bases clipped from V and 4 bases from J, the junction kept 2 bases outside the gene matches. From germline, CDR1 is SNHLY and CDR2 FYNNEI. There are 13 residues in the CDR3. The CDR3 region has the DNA TGTGCCAGCAGTGGGGGAGGGGCAGATACGCAGTATTTT. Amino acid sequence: CASSGGGADTQYF.

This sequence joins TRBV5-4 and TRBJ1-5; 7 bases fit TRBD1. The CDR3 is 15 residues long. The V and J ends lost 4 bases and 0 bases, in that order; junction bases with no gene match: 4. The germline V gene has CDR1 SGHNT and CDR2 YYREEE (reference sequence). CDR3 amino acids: CASSRGTDSNQPQHF. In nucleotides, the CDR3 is TGTGCCAGCAGCCGAGGGACAGATAGCAATCAGCCCCAGCATTTT.

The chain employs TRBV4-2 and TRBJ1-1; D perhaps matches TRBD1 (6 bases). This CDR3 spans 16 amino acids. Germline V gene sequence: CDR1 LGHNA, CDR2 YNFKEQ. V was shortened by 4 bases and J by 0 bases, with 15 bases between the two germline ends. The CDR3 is CASSLSGGRMNTEAFF. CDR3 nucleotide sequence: TGTGCCAGCAGCCTCTCCGGGGGGCGGATGAACACTGAAGCTTTCTTT.

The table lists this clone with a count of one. CDR3 nucleotide sequence: TGTGCCAGCAGCCCGCAGGCTCAAGAGACCCAGTACTTC. Translating gives CASSPQAQETQYF. This chain connects TRBV6-6 to TRBJ2-5; no clear D gene. The CDR3 contains 13 residues. Germline CDR1 MNHNY, CDR2 SVGAGI (reference sequence). Trimming took 6 bases from V and 2 from J, leaving 10 bases between them.

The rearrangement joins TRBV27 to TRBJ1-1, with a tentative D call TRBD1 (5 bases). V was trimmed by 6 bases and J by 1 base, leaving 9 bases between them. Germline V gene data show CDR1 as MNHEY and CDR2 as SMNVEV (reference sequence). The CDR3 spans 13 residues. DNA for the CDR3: TGTGCCAGCAGGGGGGGGGAGAACACTGAAGCTTTCTTT. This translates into CASRGGENTEAFF.

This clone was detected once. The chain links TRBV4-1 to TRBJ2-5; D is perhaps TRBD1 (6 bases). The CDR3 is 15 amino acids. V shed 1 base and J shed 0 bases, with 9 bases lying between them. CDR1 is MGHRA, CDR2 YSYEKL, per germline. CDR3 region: CASSQVWTDQETQYF. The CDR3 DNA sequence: TGCGCCAGCAGCCAAGTGTGGACAGACCAAGAGACCCAGTACTTC.

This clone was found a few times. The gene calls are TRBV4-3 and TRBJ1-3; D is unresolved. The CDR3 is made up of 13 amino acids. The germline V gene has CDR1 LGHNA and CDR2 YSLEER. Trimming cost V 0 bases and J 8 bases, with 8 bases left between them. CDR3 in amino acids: CASSQDRSDTIYF. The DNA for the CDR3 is TGCGCCAGCAGCCAAGATCGGTCGGACACCATATATTTT.

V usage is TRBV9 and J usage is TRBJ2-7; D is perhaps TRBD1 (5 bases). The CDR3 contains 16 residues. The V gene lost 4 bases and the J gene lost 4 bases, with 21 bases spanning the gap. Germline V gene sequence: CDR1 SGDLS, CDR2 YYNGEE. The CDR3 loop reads CASSPRGTGIVYEQYF. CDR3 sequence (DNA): TGTGCCAGCAGCCCCAGAGGTACAGGTATTGTGTACGAGCAGTACTTC.

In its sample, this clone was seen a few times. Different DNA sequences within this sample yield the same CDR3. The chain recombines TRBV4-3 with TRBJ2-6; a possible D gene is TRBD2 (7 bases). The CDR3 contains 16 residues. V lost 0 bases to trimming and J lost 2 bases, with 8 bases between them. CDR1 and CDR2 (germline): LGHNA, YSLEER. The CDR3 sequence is CASSQEGGAGANVLTF. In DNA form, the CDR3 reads TGCGCCAGCAGCCAAGAAGGGGGGGCTGGGGCCAACGTCCTGACTTTC.

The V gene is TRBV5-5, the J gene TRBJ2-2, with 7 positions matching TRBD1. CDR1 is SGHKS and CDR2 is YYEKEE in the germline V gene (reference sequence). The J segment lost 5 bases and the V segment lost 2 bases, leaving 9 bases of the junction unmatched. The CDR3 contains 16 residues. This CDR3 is CASSFKTGVGTGELFF. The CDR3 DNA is TGTGCCAGCAGCTTCAAAACAGGGGTGGGGACCGGGGAGCTGTTTTTT.

CDR3 amino acids: CASSFRSGTDEQYF. CDR3 bases: TGTGCCAGCAGCTTTCGTTCAGGAACCGACGAGCAGTACTTC. V usage is TRBV5-4 and J usage is TRBJ2-7, with D hard to call. CDR1 is SGHNT and CDR2 is YYREEE in the germline V gene (reference sequence). Trimming pared 2 bases from V and 5 bases from J, leaving 14 bases between. This CDR3 is 14 amino acids long.

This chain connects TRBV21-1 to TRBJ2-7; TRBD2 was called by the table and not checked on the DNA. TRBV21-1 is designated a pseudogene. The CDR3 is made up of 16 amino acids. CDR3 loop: CASSKGSSGASYEQYF. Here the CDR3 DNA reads TGTGCCAGCAGCAAAGGAAGTAGCGGGGCCTCCTACGAGCAGTACTTC.

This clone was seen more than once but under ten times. The CDR3 region is CASTIGGANTGELFF. CDR3 bases: TGTGCCAGCACTATCGGGGGGGCGAACACCGGGGAGCTGTTTTTT. The chain carries TRBV27 and TRBJ2-2; 8 bases agree with TRBD2. CDR1 is MNHEY, CDR2 SMNVEV, per germline (reference sequence). The CDR3 sequence is 15 residues long. Losses at the gene ends were 7 bases for V and 0 bases for J; bases not matched to a gene: 4.

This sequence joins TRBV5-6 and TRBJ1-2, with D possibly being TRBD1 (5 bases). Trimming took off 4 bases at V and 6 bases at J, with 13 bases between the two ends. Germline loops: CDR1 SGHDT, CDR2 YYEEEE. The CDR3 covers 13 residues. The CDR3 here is CASSPQGLHGYTF. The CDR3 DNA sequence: TGTGCCAGCAGCCCTCAGGGTCTCCATGGCTACACCTTC.